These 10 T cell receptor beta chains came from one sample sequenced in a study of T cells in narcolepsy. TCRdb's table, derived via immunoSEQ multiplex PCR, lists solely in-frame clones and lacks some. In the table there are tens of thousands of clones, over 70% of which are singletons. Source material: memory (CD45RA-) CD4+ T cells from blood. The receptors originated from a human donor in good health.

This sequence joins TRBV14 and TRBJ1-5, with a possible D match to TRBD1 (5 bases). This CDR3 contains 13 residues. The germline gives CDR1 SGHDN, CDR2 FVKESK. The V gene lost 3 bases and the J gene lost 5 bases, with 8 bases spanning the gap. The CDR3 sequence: CASSQGLDQPQHF. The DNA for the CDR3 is TGTGCCAGCAGCCAGGGACTCGATCAGCCCCAGCATTTT.

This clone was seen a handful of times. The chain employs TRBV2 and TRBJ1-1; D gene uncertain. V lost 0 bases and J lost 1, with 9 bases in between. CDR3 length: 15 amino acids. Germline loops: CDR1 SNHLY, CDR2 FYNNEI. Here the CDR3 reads CASSEAMAENTEAFF. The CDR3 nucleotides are TGTGCCAGCAGTGAAGCCATGGCGGAGAACACTGAAGCTTTCTTT.

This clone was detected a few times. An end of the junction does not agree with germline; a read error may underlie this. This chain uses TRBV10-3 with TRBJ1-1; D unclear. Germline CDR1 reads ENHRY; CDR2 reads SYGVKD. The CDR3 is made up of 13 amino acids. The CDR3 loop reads CASSSTMNTEAFF. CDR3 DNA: TGTGCCAGCAGTTCCACGATGAACACTGAAGCTTTCTTT.

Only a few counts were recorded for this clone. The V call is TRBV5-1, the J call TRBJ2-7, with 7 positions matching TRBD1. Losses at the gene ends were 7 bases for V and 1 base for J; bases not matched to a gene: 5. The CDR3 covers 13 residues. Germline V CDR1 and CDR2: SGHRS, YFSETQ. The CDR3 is CASSRDRSYEQYF. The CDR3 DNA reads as TGCGCCAGCTCCCGGGACAGATCCTACGAGCAGTACTTC.

CDR3 coding DNA: TGTGCCAGCAGCGTTCGGCTCCCGGTTCTCGGATACAATGAGCAGTTCTTC. Translation: CASSVRLPVLGYNEQFF. This chain joins TRBV9 and TRBJ2-1, with D hard to call. Germline V lookup: CDR1 SGDLS, CDR2 YYNGEE. Deletions cut 2 bases from V and 4 bases from J, with 19 bases between. This CDR3 contains 17 residues.

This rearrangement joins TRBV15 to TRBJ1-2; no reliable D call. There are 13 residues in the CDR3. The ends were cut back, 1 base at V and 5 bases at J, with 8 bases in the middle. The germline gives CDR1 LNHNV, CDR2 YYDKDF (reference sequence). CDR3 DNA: TGTGCCACCAGCAGAGGGGGAGGTTATGGCTACACCTTC. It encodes CATSRGGGYGYTF.

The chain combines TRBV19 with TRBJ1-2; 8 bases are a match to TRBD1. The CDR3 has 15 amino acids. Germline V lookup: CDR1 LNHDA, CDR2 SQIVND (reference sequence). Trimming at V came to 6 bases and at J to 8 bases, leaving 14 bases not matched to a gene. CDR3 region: CASSNPGGRVFGYTF. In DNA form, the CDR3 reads TGTGCCAGTAGCAACCCAGGGGGCAGGGTATTCGGCTACACCTTC.

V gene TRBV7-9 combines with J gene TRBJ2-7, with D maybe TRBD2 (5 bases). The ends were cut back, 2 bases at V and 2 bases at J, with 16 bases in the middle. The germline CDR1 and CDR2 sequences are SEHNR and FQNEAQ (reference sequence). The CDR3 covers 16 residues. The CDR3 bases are TGTGCCAGCAGCTTATCACCAACAGCGGAGCCCTACGAGCAGTACTTC. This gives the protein CASSLSPTAEPYEQYF.

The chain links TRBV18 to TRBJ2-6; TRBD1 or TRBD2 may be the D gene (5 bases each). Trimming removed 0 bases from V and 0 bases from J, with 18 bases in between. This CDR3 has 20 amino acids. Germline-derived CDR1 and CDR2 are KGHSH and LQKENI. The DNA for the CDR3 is TGTGCCAGCTCACCACCGTTCGGGGCAGCAGTAGACTCTGGGGCCAACGTCCTGACTTTC. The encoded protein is CASSPPFGAAVDSGANVLTF.

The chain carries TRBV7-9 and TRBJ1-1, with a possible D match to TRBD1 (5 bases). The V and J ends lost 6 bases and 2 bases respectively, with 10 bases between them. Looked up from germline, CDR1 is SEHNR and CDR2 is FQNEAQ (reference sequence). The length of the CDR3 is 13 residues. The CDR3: CASSPTVNTEAFF. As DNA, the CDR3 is TGTGCCAGCAGTCCGACAGTTAACACTGAAGCTTTCTTT.